These 12 T cell receptor beta chains were sequenced from one sample in a study of glioma-infiltrating T cells after dendritic cell vaccination. The repertoire was sequenced with immunoSEQ multiplex PCR; TCRdb's copy has only in-frame clones and lacks some. The profile shows roughly 51,000 clones, 85% of them singletons. This specimen was blood, taken before dendritic cell vaccination. The receptors originated from a human donor with glioblastoma.

The rearrangement links TRBV28 to TRBJ1-2; 9 nucleotides line up with TRBD1. V lost 6 bases and J lost 4; bases outside the gene matches: 9. Germline CDR1 is MDHEN and CDR2 is SYDVKM. The CDR3 covers 15 residues. This CDR3 is CASSYLGGQGYGYTF. CDR3 DNA sequence: TGTGCCAGCAGCTACCTGGGGGGACAGGGCTATGGCTACACCTTC.

The chain uses TRBV28 and TRBJ1-2; TRBD1 matches at 7 bases. The CDR3 is 15 amino acids. Unmatched junction bases numbered 16, after V lost 7 bases and J lost 8 bases. From germline, CDR1 is MDHEN and CDR2 SYDVKM. CDR3 DNA: TGTGCCAGCACTGTTCGTTCCGGACAGGAGGGAGGCTACACCTTC. This encodes CASTVRSGQEGGYTF.

In this sample, this clone turned up a few times. The rearrangement links TRBV15 to TRBJ2-3; 7 nucleotides line up with TRBD2. The CDR3 extends over 15 amino acids. Trimming cost V 5 bases and J 6 bases; bases outside gene matches: 11. Germline assignment: CDR1 LNHNV and CDR2 YYDKDF (reference sequence). CDR3 loop: CATSGAAGVGDTQYF. The CDR3 DNA reads TGTGCCACCAGCGGGGCGGCGGGGGTAGGGGATACGCAGTATTTT.

The rearrangement joins TRBV6-1 to TRBJ2-5, with 11 bases identical to TRBD2. The trim removed 6 bases at V and 4 bases at J, leaving 7 bases unmatched. CDR3 length: 15 amino acids. CDR1 and CDR2 from the germline V gene are MNHNS and SASEGT. This chain's CDR3 is CASSLLAGGPETQYF. The CDR3 coding sequence is TGTGCCAGCAGCCTATTAGCGGGGGGGCCAGAGACCCAGTACTTC.

This chain links TRBV6-5 with TRBJ2-3; 10 nucleotides align to TRBD2. J gave up 2 bases and V 7 bases, and 6 bases lay outside the gene matches. The germline CDR1 and CDR2 sequences are MNHEY and SVGAGI. The CDR3 runs to 15 residues. The CDR3 is CASTELAGSTDTQYF. DNA of the CDR3: TGTGCCAGCACCGAACTAGCGGGATCCACAGATACGCAGTATTTT.

This chain joins TRBV5-1 and TRBJ2-7, with a possible D match to TRBD2 (6 bases). The CDR3 is 14 amino acids. Trimming removed 2 bases at V and 5 bases at J, with 14 bases between. Germline V gene sequence: CDR1 SGHRS, CDR2 YFSETQ. The CDR3 reads CASSFKGGAHEQYF. The CDR3 DNA follows: TGCGCCAGCAGCTTCAAAGGAGGGGCTCACGAGCAGTACTTC.

This clone is judged medium-sized. The V call is TRBV11-2, the J call TRBJ1-1; D ambiguous. The CDR3 length is 12 residues. Germline CDR1 is SGHAT and CDR2 is FQNNGV. V was trimmed by 8 bases and J by 1 base, leaving 8 bases between them. The CDR3 region is CASQPGNTEAFF. In DNA, the CDR3 is TGTGCCAGCCAACCGGGGAACACTGAAGCTTTCTTT.

The chain links TRBV10-2 to TRBJ1-1, with TRBD1 matching over 8 bases. Germline trimming cut 6 bases from V and 0 bases from J; bases unmatched to any gene: 6. Germline V gene lookup returns CDR1 WSHSY and CDR2 SAAADI. The CDR3 totals 15 residues. The chain's CDR3 is CASRDTTGVNTEAFF. The CDR3 DNA follows: TGCGCCAGCAGGGATACGACAGGGGTGAACACTGAAGCTTTCTTT.

CDR3 bases: TGTGCCAGCAGTATCGTCGGACAGCTGAATTCACCCCTCCACTTT. Protein: CASSIVGQLNSPLHF. The V call is TRBV14, the J call TRBJ1-6; D is perhaps TRBD1 (6 bases). The CDR3 contains 15 residues. Trimming shortened V by 6 bases and J by 7 bases, and 16 bases separated the two germline ends. Germline V lookup: CDR1 SGHDN, CDR2 FVKESK.

V gene TRBV9 combines with J gene TRBJ1-1; TRBD1 matches at 8 bases. Germline V CDR1 and CDR2: SGDLS, YYNGEE. The CDR3 extends over 16 amino acids. After removal of 4 bases from V and 1 base from J, the junction contained 9 bases not matched to a gene. CDR3 nucleotides: TGTGCCAGCAGCCGAGGCGGACAGGGTAGGAACACTGAAGCTTTCTTT. Its protein product is CASSRGGQGRNTEAFF. The full variable domain, in which reference TRBV9 and TRBJ1-1 provide the parts outside the CDR3, is DSGVTQTPKHLITATGQRVTLRCSPRSGDLSVYWYQQSLDQGLQFLIQYYNGEERAKGNILERFSAQQFPDLHSELNLSSLELGDSALYFCASSRGGQGRNTEAFFGQGTRLTVV.

The rearrangement uses TRBV6-5 and TRBJ1-2, with 9 nucleotides matching TRBD1. Germline V gene lookup returns CDR1 MNHEY and CDR2 SVGAGI. The CDR3 runs to 13 residues. V shed 9 bases, J shed 3 bases, and the junction held 5 bases outside the gene matches. The CDR3 DNA follows: TGTGCCAGTCGACAGGGGGAGGACTATGGCTACACCTTC. It encodes CASRQGEDYGYTF.

This clone turned up a few times. V gene TRBV11-2 combines with J gene TRBJ1-2; 12 nucleotides match TRBD1. V was pared by 6 bases and J by 6 bases, with 5 bases of the junction left unmatched. CDR1 is SGHAT and CDR2 is FQNNGV in the germline V gene. This CDR3 has 14 residues. CDR3 region: CASRTGTGGDGYTF. CDR3 nucleotides: TGTGCCAGCAGAACCGGGACAGGGGGCGATGGCTACACCTTC.